This TCR beta chain was retrieved from a study of blood T cell repertoires in COVID-19. Overall study context: The analysed material was cDNA or gDNA that came from T cells, B-cell-depleted T cells, or PBMCs.

V was pared by 6 bases and J by 7 bases, with 13 bases between. The CDR3 is 13 amino acids. Authors' data handling: Reference gene primers were amplified, and this amplification served to estimate nucleated cell counts. The data were produced by immunoSEQ multiplex PCR, yet TCRdb's version contains in-frame clones alone and is incomplete. That table gives V, J and clone size, and the DNA gave D and trimming. Of more than 85,000 clones listed, roughly 85% are singletons. The receptor's source is a human donor in a cohort sampled during active COVID-19. What was sequenced was peripheral blood. The chain couples TRBV12-3 or TRBV12-4 to TRBJ1-5; maybe TRBD1 (6 bases). Here the CDR3 DNA reads TGTGCCAGCAGAGACAGGTCCGGGCAGCCCCAGCATTTT. Translated: CASRDRSGQPQHF.